These 2 T cell receptor beta chains came from one sample sequenced in a study of TIL therapy for anti-PD-1-resistant metastatic lung cancer. Sequencing used immunoSEQ v3. Data came from immunoSEQ multiplex PCR; TCRdb stores just in-frame clones and leaves some out. The data contain under 100,000 clones, approximately 65% of them singletons. Time point indicated: pre-treatment sample, taken before nivolumab and TIL therapy. Pleural nodules or supraclavicular lymph nodes made up most of the excised metastases sampled. The specimen comprised tumor tissue, sampled at baseline. Every receptor here comes from a person between 25 and 80 years old with non-small cell lung cancer.

This chain joins TRBV18 and TRBJ2-1, with 8 bases that match TRBD1. The CDR3 contains 15 residues. Trimming cost V 3 bases and J 0 bases; bases outside gene matches: 1. Germline V gives CDR1 KGHSH, CDR2 LQKENI. CDR3 residues: CASSPTGDSYNEQFF. The DNA of the CDR3 is TGTGCCAGCTCACCGACAGGGGACTCCTACAATGAGCAGTTCTTC.

In its sample, this clone was seen a few times. This CDR3 reads CASSGSGVPSHEQYF. CDR3 sequence (DNA): TGTGCCAGCAGCGGGAGCGGGGTACCCTCACACGAGCAGTACTTC. The chain employs TRBV7-2 and TRBJ2-7; TRBD2 matches at 7 bases. Germline V lookup: CDR1 SGHTA, CDR2 FQGNSA. The CDR3 is made up of 15 amino acids. V lost 5 bases, J lost 5 bases, and 12 bases stayed unmatched.